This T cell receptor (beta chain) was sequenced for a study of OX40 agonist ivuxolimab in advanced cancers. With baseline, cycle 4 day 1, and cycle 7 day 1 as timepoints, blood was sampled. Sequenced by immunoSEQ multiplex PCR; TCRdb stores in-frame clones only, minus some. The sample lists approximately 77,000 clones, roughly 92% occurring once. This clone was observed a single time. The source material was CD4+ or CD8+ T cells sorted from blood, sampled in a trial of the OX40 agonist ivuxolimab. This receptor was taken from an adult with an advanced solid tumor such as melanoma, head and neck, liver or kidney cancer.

The CDR3 sequence is CASSLIVAGGPGNEQFF. CDR3 DNA: TGCGCCAGCAGCTTGATTGTTGCGGGAGGGCCTGGCAATGAGCAGTTCTTC. The V call is TRBV5-1, the J call TRBJ2-1; 9 nucleotides agree with TRBD2. Germline CDR1 reads SGHRS; CDR2 reads YFSETQ. The junction had 11 bases not matched to a gene; V was cut back by 1 base and J by 6 bases. The CDR3 contains 17 residues.